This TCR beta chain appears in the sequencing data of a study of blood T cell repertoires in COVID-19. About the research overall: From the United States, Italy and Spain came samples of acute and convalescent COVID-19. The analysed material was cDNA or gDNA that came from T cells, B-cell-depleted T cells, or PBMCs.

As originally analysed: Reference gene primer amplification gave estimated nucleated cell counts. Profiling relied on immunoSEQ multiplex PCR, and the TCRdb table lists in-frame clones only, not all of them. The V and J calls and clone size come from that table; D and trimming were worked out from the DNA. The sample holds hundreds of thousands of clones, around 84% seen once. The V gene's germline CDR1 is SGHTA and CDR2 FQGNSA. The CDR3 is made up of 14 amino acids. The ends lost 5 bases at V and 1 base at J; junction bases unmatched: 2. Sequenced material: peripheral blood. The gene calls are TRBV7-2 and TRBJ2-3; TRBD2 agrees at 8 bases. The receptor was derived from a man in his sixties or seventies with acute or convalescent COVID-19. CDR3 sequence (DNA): TGTGCCAGCAGCCGGACTAGCCGCACAGATACGCAGTATTTT. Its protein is CASSRTSRTDTQYF.